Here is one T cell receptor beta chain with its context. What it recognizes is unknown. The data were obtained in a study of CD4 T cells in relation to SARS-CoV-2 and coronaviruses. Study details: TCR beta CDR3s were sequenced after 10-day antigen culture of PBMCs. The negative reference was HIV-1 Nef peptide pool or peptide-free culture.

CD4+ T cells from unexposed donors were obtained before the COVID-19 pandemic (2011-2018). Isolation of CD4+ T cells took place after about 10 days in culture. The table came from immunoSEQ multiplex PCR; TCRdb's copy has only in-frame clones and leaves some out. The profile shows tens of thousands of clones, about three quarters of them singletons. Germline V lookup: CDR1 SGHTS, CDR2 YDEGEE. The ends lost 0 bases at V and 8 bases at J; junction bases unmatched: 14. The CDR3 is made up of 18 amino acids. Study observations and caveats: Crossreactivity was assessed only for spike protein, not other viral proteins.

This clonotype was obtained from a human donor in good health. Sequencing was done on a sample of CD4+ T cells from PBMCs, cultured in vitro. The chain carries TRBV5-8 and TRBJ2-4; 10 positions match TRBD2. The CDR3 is CASSLALVAGGRADIQYF. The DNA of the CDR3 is TGTGCCAGCAGCTTGGCCTTAGTAGCGGGAGGTAGGGCAGACATTCAGTACTTC.